These 9 T cell receptor beta chains were all obtained from the same sample, sequenced in a study of molecular identifiers for immune sequencing clone quantification (dated by TCRdb to 2016 to 2018). Receptor libraries were prepared by PCR. Data came from an Illumina HiSeq 4000. TCRdb reworked the public reads: Q25 trimming with fastp, MiXCR clone assembly, productive beta chains retained. Entries that share a CDR3 protein sequence are merged under the most common genes and DNA. The sample has about 640,000 distinct CDR3 sequences on record, about 20% of them singletons. Roughly 0.83% of the sample is taken by the ten largest. Specimen: naive CD8+ T cells from blood, with Jurkat cell RNA spiked in. What this sample's cell subset or site label stands for: FACS-sorted CD8+CD4-CCR7+CD45RA+ naive T cells. The receptors here all came from a human donor in good health. Some libraries in this study had Jurkat cell RNA spiked in.

This clonotype was seen ten or more times. This chain uses TRBV4-2 with TRBJ2-7, with TRBD1 identical over 9 bases. Germline trimming cut 1 base from V and 3 bases from J; bases unmatched to any gene: 4. The CDR3 has 15 residues. Per the germline V gene, CDR1 is LGHNA and CDR2 is YNFKEQ. CDR3 protein: CASSQVGDRDYEQYF. In DNA, the CDR3 is TGTGCCAGCAGCCAAGTTGGGGACAGGGACTACGAGCAGTACTTC.

Comment on this clonotype: Lacking the conserved final phenylalanine or tryptophan, this CDR3 likely reflects a read error. This sequence joins TRBV7-3 and TRBJ2-7, with 9 bases that match TRBD1. Trimming removed 6 bases from V and 6 bases from J; junction bases left unmatched: 9. Per germline, CDR1 SGHTA and CDR2 FQGTGA. The CDR3 consists of 14 residues. Here the CDR3 DNA reads TGTGCCAGCAGTTTACAGGGGGCTTCAGGCGAGCAGTACTCC. This translates into CASSLQGASGEQYS.

The sample holds many counts of this clonotype. The chain employs TRBV28 and TRBJ2-6; D unclear. This CDR3 contains 15 residues. Germline V gene data show CDR1 as MDHEN and CDR2 as SYDVKM. Trimming cost V 1 base and J 1 base, with 5 bases left between them. The CDR3 DNA follows: TGTGCCAGCAGTTTATTTGGGTCTGGGGCCAACGTCCTGACTTTC. It encodes CASSLFGSGANVLTF.

There are many counts of this clonotype. The chain uses TRBV6-5 and TRBJ2-3, with TRBD2 matching over 8 bases. Trimming removed 2 bases from V and 3 bases from J; junction bases left unmatched: 1. Germline CDR1 reads MNHEY; CDR2 reads SVGAGI. The CDR3 covers 14 residues. CDR3 amino acids: CASSYERETDTQYF. The CDR3 coding sequence is TGTGCCAGCAGTTACGAGCGGGAGACAGATACGCAGTATTTT.

Concerning this clonotype: Just one base apart from a much larger clone, this may be a read error. The chain links TRBV19 to TRBJ2-7; D could derive from TRBD1 or TRBD2 (5 bases each). Germline V gene lookup returns CDR1 LNHDA and CDR2 SQIVND (reference sequence). The CDR3 runs 13 residues. V was pared by 11 bases and J by 7 bases, with 21 bases between. CDR3 nucleotides: TGTGCCGGTAATGAGGGACCCTCCTCGGAGCAGTACTTC. Protein: CAGNEGPSSEQYF.

This clonotype was counted ten times or more. The chain uses TRBV14 and TRBJ2-7; either TRBD1 or TRBD2 may supply D (6 bases each). The CDR3 consists of 15 residues. Germline-derived CDR1 and CDR2 are SGHDN and FVKESK. V dropped 1 base and J dropped 0 bases, with 10 bases sitting between them. CDR3 sequence reads: CASSQVGGSSYEQYF. The CDR3 DNA reads as TGTGCCAGCAGCCAAGTCGGGGGCAGCTCCTACGAGCAGTACTTC.

This clonotype was seen once. A read error may be the cause here, since a much bigger clone is one base away. The V and J genes are TRBV14 and TRBJ2-3, with 8 bases matching TRBD2. V was clipped by 7 bases and J by 8 bases; unmatched bases: 11. The germline gives CDR1 SGHDN, CDR2 FVKESK. The CDR3 length is 14 residues. CDR3 amino acids: CASNGGGPGVTQYF. The CDR3 nucleotides are TGTGCCAGCAATGGCGGGGGGCCTGGTGTTACGCAGTATTTT.

This clonotype was detected ten times or more. The chain carries TRBV19 and TRBJ1-4, with D uncertain. The CDR3 runs to 12 residues. Germline V gene data show CDR1 as LNHDA and CDR2 as SQIVND (reference sequence). The V end was cut by 6 bases, the J end by 8 bases, with 10 bases between. CDR3 bases: TGTGCCAGTAGAAAGGGTCAGGAAAAACTGTTTTTT. Translating gives CASRKGQEKLFF.

This clonotype was picked up many times. J is TRBJ1-3 and V is TRBV7-6; D is unresolved. There are 17 residues in the CDR3. V dropped 1 base and J dropped 0 bases, with 13 bases sitting between them. Germline assignment: CDR1 SGHVS and CDR2 FNYEAQ. The CDR3 reads CASSLDGRTSSGNTIYF. The CDR3 coding sequence is TGTGCCAGCAGCTTAGACGGACGGACGAGCTCTGGAAACACCATATATTTT.